One and the same sample provided the 5 T cell receptor beta chains below, sequenced in a study of T cells in Graves' hyperthyroidism and ophthalmopathy. The investigators amplified TCR beta CDR3 regions from RNA transcripts. Carried out on the TCR CDR3, a first-round RT-PCR used the HTBI primer set. TCRdb re-analysed the multiplex PCR reads in MiXCR, keeping a single row per CDR3 protein. Of fewer than 850,000 distinct CDR3 sequences listed, 15% to 20% were seen once; the top ten hold roughly 15%. Sequences were obtained from blood. The receptors were sampled from a man in his forties or fifties with Graves' hyperthyroidism.

This clonotype appeared many times. This rearrangement joins TRBV2 to TRBJ2-5; D gene unclear. Germline CDR1 and CDR2: SNHLY and FYNNEI. With 8 bases removed from V and 0 bases from J, the gap between germline ends came to 4 bases. CDR3 length: 11 amino acids. The CDR3 DNA reads TGTGCCAGCGGCCACCAAGAGACCCAGTACTTC. Translating gives CASGHQETQYF.

This chain connects TRBV19 to TRBJ2-7, with 14 bases fitting TRBD2. The germline V gene has CDR1 LNHDA and CDR2 SQIVND (reference sequence). The junction had 1 base not matched to a gene; V was cut back by 3 bases and J by 6 bases. This CDR3 spans 14 amino acids. CDR3 DNA: TGTGCCAGTAGTATGGGACTAGCGGGAGTCGAGCAGTACTTC. Encoded protein: CASSMGLAGVEQYF. The full variable domain, in which reference TRBV19 and TRBJ2-7 provide the parts outside the CDR3, is DGGITQSPKYLFRKEGQNVTLSCEQNLNHDAMYWYRQDPGQGLRLIYYSQIVNDFQKGDIAEGYSVSREKKESFPLTVTSAQKNPTAFYLCASSMGLAGVEQYFGPGTRLTVT.

This CDR3 is CASSPSGAPRATDTQYF. The CDR3 bases are TGTGCCAGCAGTCCCTCCGGGGCACCTAGGGCCACAGATACGCAGTATTTT. The chain uses TRBV28 and TRBJ2-3; D possibly uses TRBD1 or TRBD2 (5 bases each). The CDR3 runs 17 residues. V shed 5 bases and J shed 2 bases, with 20 bases lying between them. Germline V CDR1 and CDR2: MDHEN, SYDVKM.

The chain is built from TRBV7-9 and TRBJ2-1; D is ambiguous. The V end was cut by 5 bases, the J end by 7 bases, with 9 bases between. CDR3 length: 12 amino acids. Germline V gene lookup returns CDR1 SEHNR and CDR2 FQNEAQ (reference sequence). The CDR3 DNA reads TGTGCCAGCAGCCCCGAGAGGAATGAGCAGTTCTTC. This sequence encodes CASSPERNEQFF.

This clonotype was found many times. The chain carries TRBV7-2 and TRBJ1-5, with D perhaps TRBD1 (6 bases). In germline, CDR1 is SGHTA, CDR2 FQGNSA. There are 15 residues in the CDR3. Trimming shortened V by 2 bases and J by 0 bases, and 8 bases separated the two germline ends. CDR3 loop: CASSLQGNSNQPQHF. The CDR3 coding sequence is TGTGCCAGCAGCTTACAGGGGAATAGCAATCAGCCCCAGCATTTT.